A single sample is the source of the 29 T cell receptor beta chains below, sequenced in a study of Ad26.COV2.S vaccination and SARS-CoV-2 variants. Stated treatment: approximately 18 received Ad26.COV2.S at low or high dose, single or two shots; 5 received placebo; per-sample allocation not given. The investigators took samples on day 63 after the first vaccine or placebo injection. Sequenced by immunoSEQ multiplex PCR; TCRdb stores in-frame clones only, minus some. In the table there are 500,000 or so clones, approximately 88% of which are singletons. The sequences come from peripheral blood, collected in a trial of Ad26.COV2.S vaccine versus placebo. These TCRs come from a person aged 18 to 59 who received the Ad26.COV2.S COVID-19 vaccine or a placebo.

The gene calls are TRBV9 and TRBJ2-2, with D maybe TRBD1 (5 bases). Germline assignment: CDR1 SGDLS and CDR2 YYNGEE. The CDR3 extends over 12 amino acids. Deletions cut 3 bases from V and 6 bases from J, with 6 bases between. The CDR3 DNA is TGTGCCAGCAGCGCAGGGTCCGGGGAGCTGTTTTTT. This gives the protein CASSAGSGELFF.

DNA for the CDR3: TGTGCCAGCAGCTTAGGCCTACAGCTTGAGCAGTTCTTC. Amino acid sequence: CASSLGLQLEQFF. This rearrangement joins TRBV11-2 to TRBJ2-1; no clear D gene. This CDR3 has 13 residues. CDR1 and CDR2 from the germline V gene are SGHAT and FQNNGV. V gave up 1 base and J gave up 9 bases, with 10 bases separating them. Together with reference TRBV11-2 and TRBJ2-1, the CDR3 gives the full variable domain: EAGVAQSPRYKIIEKRQSVAFWCNPISGHATLYWYQQILGQGPKLLIQFQNNGVVDDSQLPKDRFSAERLKGVDSTLKIQPAKLEDSAVYLCASSLGLQLEQFFGPGTRLTVL.

The CDR3 DNA reads TGTGCCAGCAGTGACACCCAGACAGTGTTGGGCTACTACAATGAGCAGTTCTTC. Protein product: CASSDTQTVLGYYNEQFF. This chain links TRBV6-4 with TRBJ2-1, with TRBD1 as a possible D gene (5 bases). The V gene's germline CDR1 is MRHNA and CDR2 SNTAGT. The ends were cut back, 2 bases at V and 3 bases at J, with 20 bases in the middle. CDR3 length: 18 amino acids.

CDR3 DNA sequence: TGTGCCAGCAGCTTATCCCCTTGGTTCTACAATGAGCAGTTCTTC. Translating gives CASSLSPWFYNEQFF. The chain links TRBV7-8 to TRBJ2-1; D call uncertain. V was shortened by 2 bases and J by 3 bases, with 11 bases between the two germline ends. Germline values: CDR1 SGHVS, CDR2 FQNEAQ. The CDR3 spans 15 residues.

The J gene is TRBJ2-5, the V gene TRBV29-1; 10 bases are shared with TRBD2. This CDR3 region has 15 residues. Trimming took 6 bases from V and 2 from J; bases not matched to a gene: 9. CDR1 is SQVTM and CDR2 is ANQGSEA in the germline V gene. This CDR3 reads CSVIYGTSAQETQYF. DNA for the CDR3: TGCAGCGTCATCTATGGGACTAGCGCACAAGAGACCCAGTACTTC.

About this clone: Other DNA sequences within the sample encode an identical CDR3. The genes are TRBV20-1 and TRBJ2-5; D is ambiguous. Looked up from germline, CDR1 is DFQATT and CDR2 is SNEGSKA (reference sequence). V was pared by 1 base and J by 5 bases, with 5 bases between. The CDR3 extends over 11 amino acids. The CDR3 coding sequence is TGCAGTGCTAGAGGAATTGAGACCCAGTACTTC. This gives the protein CSARGIETQYF.

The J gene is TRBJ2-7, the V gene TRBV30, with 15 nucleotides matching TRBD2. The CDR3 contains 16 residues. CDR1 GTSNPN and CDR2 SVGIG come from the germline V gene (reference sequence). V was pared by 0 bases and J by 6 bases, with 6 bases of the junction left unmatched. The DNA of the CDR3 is TGTGCCTGGAGTGTACGGACTAGCGGGAGGGAGGGCGAGCAGTACTTC. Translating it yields CAWSVRTSGREGEQYF.

The CDR3 DNA is TGTGCCAGTAGTAGGGGTATGGCTGAAAAACTGTTTTTT. Amino acid sequence: CASSRGMAEKLFF. The J gene is TRBJ1-4, the V gene TRBV19, with D hard to call. This CDR3 is built from 13 residues. The germline gives CDR1 LNHDA, CDR2 SQIVND (reference sequence). V dropped 4 bases and J dropped 7 bases, with 10 bases sitting between them.

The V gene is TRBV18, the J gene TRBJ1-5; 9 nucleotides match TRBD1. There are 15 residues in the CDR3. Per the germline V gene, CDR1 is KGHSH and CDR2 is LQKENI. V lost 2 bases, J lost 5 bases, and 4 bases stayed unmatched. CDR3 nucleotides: TGTGCCAGCTCACCAGAACAGGGGGCAGATCAGCCCCAGCATTTT. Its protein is CASSPEQGADQPQHF.

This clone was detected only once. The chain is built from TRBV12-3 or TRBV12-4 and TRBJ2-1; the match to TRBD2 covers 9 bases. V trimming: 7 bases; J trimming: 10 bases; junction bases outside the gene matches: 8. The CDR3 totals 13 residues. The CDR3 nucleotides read TGTGCCAGCAAATCTAGCGGGATAGAGGAGCAGTTCTTC. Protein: CASKSSGIEEQFF.

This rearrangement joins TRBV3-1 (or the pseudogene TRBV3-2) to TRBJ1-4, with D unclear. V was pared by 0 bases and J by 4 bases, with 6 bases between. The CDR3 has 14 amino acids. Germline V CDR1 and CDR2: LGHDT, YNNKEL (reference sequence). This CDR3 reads CASSQDSGNEKLFF. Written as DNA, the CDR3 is TGTGCCAGCAGCCAAGATTCCGGTAATGAAAAACTGTTTTTT.

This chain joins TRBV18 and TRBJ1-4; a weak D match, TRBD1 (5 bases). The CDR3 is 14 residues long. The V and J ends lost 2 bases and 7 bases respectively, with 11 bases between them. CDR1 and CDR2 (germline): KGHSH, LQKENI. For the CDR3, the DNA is TGTGCCAGCTCACCAGGAGGGACGGGTGAAAAACTGTTTTTT. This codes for CASSPGGTGEKLFF. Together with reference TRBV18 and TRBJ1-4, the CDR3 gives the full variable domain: NAGVMQNPRHLVRRRGQEARLRCSPMKGHSHVYWYRQLPEEGLKFMVYLQKENIIDESGMPKERFSAEFPKEGPSILRIQQVVRGDSAAYFCASSPGGTGEKLFFGSGTQLSVL.

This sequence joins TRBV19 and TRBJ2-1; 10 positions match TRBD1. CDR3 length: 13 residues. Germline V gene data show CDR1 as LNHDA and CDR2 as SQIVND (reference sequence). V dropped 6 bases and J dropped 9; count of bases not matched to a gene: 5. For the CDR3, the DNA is TGTGCCAGTAGCAGCAGGACAGGGGGTGAGCAGTTCTTC. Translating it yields CASSSRTGGEQFF. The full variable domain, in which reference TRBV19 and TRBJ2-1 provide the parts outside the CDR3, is DGGITQSPKYLFRKEGQNVTLSCEQNLNHDAMYWYRQDPGQGLRLIYYSQIVNDFQKGDIAEGYSVSREKKESFPLTVTSAQKNPTAFYLCASSSRTGGEQFFGPGTRLTVL.

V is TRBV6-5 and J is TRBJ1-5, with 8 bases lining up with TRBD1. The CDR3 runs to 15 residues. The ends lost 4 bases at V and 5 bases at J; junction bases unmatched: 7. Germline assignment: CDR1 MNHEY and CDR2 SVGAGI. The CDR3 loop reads CASSSDRGPYQPQHF. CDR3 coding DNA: TGTGCCAGCAGTTCCGACAGGGGTCCATATCAGCCCCAGCATTTT.

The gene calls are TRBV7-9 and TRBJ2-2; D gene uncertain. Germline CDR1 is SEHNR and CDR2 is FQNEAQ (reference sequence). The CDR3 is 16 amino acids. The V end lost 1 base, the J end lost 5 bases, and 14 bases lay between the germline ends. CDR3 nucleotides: TGTGCCAGCAGCTTAGTTCCCGGCAGGTTGACCGGGGAGCTGTTTTTT. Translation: CASSLVPGRLTGELFF. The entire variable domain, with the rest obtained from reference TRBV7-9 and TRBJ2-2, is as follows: DTGVSQNPRHKITKRGQNVTFRCDPISEHNRLYWYRQTLGQGPEFLTYFQNEAQLEKSRLLSDRFSAERPKGSFSTLEIQRTEQGDSAMYLCASSLVPGRLTGELFFGEGSRLTVL.

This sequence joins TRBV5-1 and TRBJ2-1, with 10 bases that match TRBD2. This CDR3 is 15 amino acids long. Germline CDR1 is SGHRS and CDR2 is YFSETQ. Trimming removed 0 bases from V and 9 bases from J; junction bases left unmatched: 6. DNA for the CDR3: TGCGCCAGCAGCTTGGCAGGTGCTAGCGGGGGTGAGCAGTTCTTC. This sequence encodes CASSLAGASGGEQFF.

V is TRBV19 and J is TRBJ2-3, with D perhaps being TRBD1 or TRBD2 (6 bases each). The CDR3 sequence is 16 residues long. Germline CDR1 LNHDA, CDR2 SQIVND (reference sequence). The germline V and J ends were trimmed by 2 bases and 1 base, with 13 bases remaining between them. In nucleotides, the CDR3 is TGTGCCAGTAGTATAATGGGGGGCTTGGGCACAGATACGCAGTATTTT. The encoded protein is CASSIMGGLGTDTQYF. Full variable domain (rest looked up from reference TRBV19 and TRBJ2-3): DGGITQSPKYLFRKEGQNVTLSCEQNLNHDAMYWYRQDPGQGLRLIYYSQIVNDFQKGDIAEGYSVSREKKESFPLTVTSAQKNPTAFYLCASSIMGGLGTDTQYFGPGTRLTVL.

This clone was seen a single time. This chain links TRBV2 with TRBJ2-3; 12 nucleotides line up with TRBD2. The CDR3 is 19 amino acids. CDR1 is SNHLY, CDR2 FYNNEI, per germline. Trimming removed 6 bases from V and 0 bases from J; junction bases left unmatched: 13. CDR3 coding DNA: TGTGCCAGCAGGGCCCCACGCTCCGGGACTAGCGGGAGCACAGATACGCAGTATTTT. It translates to CASRAPRSGTSGSTDTQYF.

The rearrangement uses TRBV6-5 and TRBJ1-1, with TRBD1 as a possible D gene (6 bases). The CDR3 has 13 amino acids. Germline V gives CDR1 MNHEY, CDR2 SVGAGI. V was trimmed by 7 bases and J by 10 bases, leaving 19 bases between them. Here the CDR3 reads CASIKGEGAGAFF. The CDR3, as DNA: TGTGCCAGCATAAAGGGGGAAGGGGCAGGAGCTTTCTTT.

This chain's CDR3 is CASSIVWDRGLEQYF. DNA of the CDR3: TGTGCCAGTAGTATCGTATGGGACAGGGGGCTCGAGCAGTACTTC. This rearrangement joins TRBV19 to TRBJ2-7; 12 bases fit TRBD1. The CDR3 loop spans 15 amino acids. Germline V gene data show CDR1 as LNHDA and CDR2 as SQIVND (reference sequence). The V segment lost 3 bases and the J segment 6 bases; nucleotides outside the gene matches: 6.

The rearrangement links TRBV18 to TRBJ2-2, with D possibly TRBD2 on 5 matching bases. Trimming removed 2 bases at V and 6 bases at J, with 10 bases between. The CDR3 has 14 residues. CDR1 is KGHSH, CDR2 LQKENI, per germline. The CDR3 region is CASSPGLRAGELFF. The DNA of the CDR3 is TGTGCCAGCTCACCAGGTCTGCGGGCCGGGGAGCTGTTTTTT.

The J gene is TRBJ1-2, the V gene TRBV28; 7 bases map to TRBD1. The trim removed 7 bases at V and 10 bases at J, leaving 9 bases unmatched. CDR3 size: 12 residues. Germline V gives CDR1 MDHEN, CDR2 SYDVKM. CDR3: CASTEYRGLYTF. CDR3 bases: TGTGCCAGCACTGAGTACAGGGGACTCTACACCTTC.

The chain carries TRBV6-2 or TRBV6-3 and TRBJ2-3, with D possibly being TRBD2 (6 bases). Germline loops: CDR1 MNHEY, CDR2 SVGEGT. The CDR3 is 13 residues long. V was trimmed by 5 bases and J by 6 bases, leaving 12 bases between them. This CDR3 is CASSQAGRDTQYF. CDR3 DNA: TGTGCCAGCAGTCAGGCAGGGAGGGATACGCAGTATTTT.

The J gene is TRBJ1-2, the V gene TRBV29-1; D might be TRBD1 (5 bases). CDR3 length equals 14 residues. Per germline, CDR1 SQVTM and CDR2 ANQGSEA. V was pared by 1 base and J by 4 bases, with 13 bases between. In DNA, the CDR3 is TGCAGCGTTGAAGTCTCGGGGCGAGTCTATGGCTACACCTTC. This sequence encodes CSVEVSGRVYGYTF.

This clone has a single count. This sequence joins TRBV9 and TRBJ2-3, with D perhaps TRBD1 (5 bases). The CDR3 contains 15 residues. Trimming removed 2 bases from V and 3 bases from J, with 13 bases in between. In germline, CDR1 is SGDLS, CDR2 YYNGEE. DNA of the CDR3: TGTGCCAGCAGCGTTTTGGGGCGGCTTACAGATACGCAGTATTTT. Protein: CASSVLGRLTDTQYF.

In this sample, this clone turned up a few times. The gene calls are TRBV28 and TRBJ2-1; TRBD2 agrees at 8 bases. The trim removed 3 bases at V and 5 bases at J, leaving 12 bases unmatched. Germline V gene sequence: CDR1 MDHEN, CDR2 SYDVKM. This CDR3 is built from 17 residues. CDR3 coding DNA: TGTGCCAGCAGTTTGGTCGTAACGGGAGGGATTGACAATGAGCAGTTCTTC. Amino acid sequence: CASSLVVTGGIDNEQFF.

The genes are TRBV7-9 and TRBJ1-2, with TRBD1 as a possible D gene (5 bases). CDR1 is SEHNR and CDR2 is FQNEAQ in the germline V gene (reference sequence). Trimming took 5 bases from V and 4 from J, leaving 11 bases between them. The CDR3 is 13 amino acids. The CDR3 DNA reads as TGTGCCAGCAGCGGCAACGGGGGCTATGGCTACACCTTC. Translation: CASSGNGGYGYTF.

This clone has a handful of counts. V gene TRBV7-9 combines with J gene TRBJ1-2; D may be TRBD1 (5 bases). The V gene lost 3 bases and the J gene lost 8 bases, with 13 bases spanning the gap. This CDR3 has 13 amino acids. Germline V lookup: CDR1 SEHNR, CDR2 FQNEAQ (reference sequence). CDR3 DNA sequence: TGTGCCAGCAGCTTGGTTTCGTCAGGGGGCTACACCTTC. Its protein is CASSLVSSGGYTF.

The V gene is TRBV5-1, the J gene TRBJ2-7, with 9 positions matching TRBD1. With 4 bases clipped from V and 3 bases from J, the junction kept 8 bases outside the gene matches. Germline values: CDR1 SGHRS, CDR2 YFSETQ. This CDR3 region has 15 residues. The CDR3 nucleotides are TGCGCCAGCAGCCTCCCGGGGACAGGGCACTACGAGCAGTACTTC. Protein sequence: CASSLPGTGHYEQYF.